This T cell receptor (beta chain) was documented in a study of high-grade serous ovarian cancer treatment subgroups. About this clone: What it recognizes is unknown.

Repertoires were generated with immunoSEQ multiplex PCR, while TCRdb's copy carries only in-frame clones and drops some. The sample carries approximately 2,000 clones, approximately 70% recorded once. The tumor samples were collected prior to definitive surgery or chemotherapy. Study-level results: Bulk tumor TCR sequencing gave no spatial information. Only CDR3 was analyzed; CDR1 and CDR2 were not.

This TCR derives from a human donor with high-grade serous ovarian cancer. Sequenced material: tumor tissue.

CDR3 sequence: CASSLDSYNEQFF. DNA for the CDR3: TGTGCCAGCAGCTTGGACAGCTACAATGAGCAGTTCTTC. The genes are TRBV5-4 and TRBJ2-1; D uncertain. The germline gives CDR1 SGHNT, CDR2 YYREEE (reference sequence). CDR3 length: 13 amino acids. Trimming cost V 0 bases and J 3 bases, with 4 bases left between them.